Below are 16 T cell receptor beta chains sequenced from a single sample in a study of CD8 T cells in Susac syndrome (dated by TCRdb to between 2017 and 2020). Libraries were made using the immunoSEQ multiplex PCR assay. RNA was extracted using the RNeasy kit, and about 0.45 to 1 ug of the RNA was reverse transcribed with random hexamers. TCRdb trimmed the raw reads at Q25, called clones with MiXCR and kept productive beta chains. Each CDR3 protein appears once, grouped with its most common genes and DNA. The sample has some 190,000 distinct CDR3 sequences on record, roughly 96% of them singletons. The ten largest clones capture approximately 0.1% of the sample. Input material: CD4+ T cells from PBMCs. The receptors originated from a human donor in good health.

The chain has TRBV20-1 and TRBJ1-6; D gene uncertain. Germline V gives CDR1 DFQATT, CDR2 SNEGSKA (reference sequence). The CDR3 extends over 9 amino acids. V lost 2 bases to trimming and J lost 16 bases, with 6 bases between them. In DNA, the CDR3 is TGCAGTGCTAGATTCCAGCTCCACTTT. It translates to CSARFQLHF.

The V gene is TRBV9, the J gene TRBJ2-1; 9 nucleotides align to TRBD2. The length of the CDR3 is 16 residues. With V trimmed by 5 bases and J by 2 bases, 8 bases remained unmatched. Germline V gene sequence: CDR1 SGDLS, CDR2 YYNGEE. The CDR3 region has the DNA TGTGCCAGCAGTGATTATAGCGGGAGCGCCTACAATGAGCAGTTCTTC. Protein product: CASSDYSGSAYNEQFF. Full variable domain (missing parts from reference TRBV9 and TRBJ2-1): DSGVTQTPKHLITATGQRVTLRCSPRSGDLSVYWYQQSLDQGLQFLIQYYNGEERAKGNILERFSAQQFPDLHSELNLSSLELGDSALYFCASSDYSGSAYNEQFFGPGTRLTVL.

The rearrangement links TRBV13 to TRBJ1-1; D ambiguous. Between the trimmed V and J ends, which lost 5 bases and 11 bases, there was a span of 15 bases. Germline V gives CDR1 PRHDT, CDR2 FYEKMQ (reference sequence). This CDR3 spans 12 amino acids. The CDR3 is CASSRVPGEAFF. The DNA for the CDR3 is TGTGCCAGCAGCCGTGTTCCCGGTGAGGCTTTCTTT.

The rearrangement links TRBV7-8 to TRBJ2-1, with D possibly matching TRBD2 (6 bases). The ends were cut back, 5 bases at V and 5 bases at J, with 16 bases in the middle. This CDR3 is built from 15 residues. Germline CDR1 reads SGHVS; CDR2 reads FQNEAQ. The CDR3 nucleotides read TGTGCCAGCAGCCCTAGCTCGGGACTCCACAATGAGCAGTTCTTC. Translating it yields CASSPSSGLHNEQFF.

The rearrangement links TRBV30 to TRBJ1-3; maybe TRBD1 (6 bases). There are 12 residues in the CDR3. Germline assignment: CDR1 GTSNPN and CDR2 SVGIG (reference sequence). With 4 bases removed from V and 4 bases from J, the gap between germline ends came to 8 bases. The CDR3 DNA reads as TGTGCCTGGATGACAGGAGGAAACACCATATATTTT. It codes for CAWMTGGNTIYF.

The CDR3 coding sequence is TGCAGTGCTAAACCGGGGACGGGAGCCTACGAGCAGTACGTC. Its translation: CSAKPGTGAYEQYV. The V and J genes are TRBV20-1 and TRBJ2-7, with D possibly TRBD2 on 6 matching bases. Germline CDR1 and CDR2: DFQATT and SNEGSKA (reference sequence). CDR3 length equals 14 residues. Trimming took 4 bases from V and 2 from J, leaving 15 bases between them.

J is TRBJ2-4 and V is TRBV3-1; no definite D call. The germline V gene encodes CDR1 LGHDT and CDR2 YNNKEL (reference sequence). V lost 1 base and J lost 8, with 6 bases in between. The CDR3 spans 12 residues. CDR3 DNA sequence: TGTGCCAGCAGCCAAGGCTCGGACATTCAGTACTTC. Translated: CASSQGSDIQYF.

The chain uses TRBV20-1 and TRBJ2-3; 7 positions match TRBD2. The CDR3 is 13 residues long. The ends lost 6 bases at V and 1 base at J; junction bases unmatched: 4. Germline V CDR1 and CDR2: DFQATT, SNEGSKA (reference sequence). The CDR3 sequence is CSATGLRTDTQYF. CDR3 bases: TGCAGTGCGACGGGACTACGCACAGATACGCAGTATTTT.

This chain joins TRBV15 and TRBJ2-3; 7 nucleotides line up with TRBD1. This CDR3 region has 16 residues. Germline CDR1 and CDR2: LNHNV and YYDKDF (reference sequence). V was clipped by 5 bases and J by 1 base; unmatched bases: 9. The CDR3 nucleotides read TGTGCCACCAGCGGAAAAACAGGGGATGGCACAGATACGCAGTATTTT. It specifies CATSGKTGDGTDTQYF.

The chain joins TRBV4-3 to TRBJ2-2, with D maybe TRBD2 (7 bases). V was clipped by 3 bases and J by 4 bases, with 12 bases between them. From germline, CDR1 is LGHNA and CDR2 YSLEER. The CDR3 runs 15 residues. The CDR3 protein is CASSHGGAGTGELFF. As DNA, the CDR3 is TGCGCCAGCAGCCATGGGGGGGCTGGCACCGGGGAGCTGTTTTTT.

This clonotype has more than one count but fewer than ten. The junction differs from germline at one of its ends, possibly a read error. The CDR3 loop is CASSLSGRTGELFF. CDR3 DNA: TGTGCTAGCAGCCTCAGCGGGAGAACCGGGGAGCTGTTTTTT. The rearrangement links TRBV7-7 to TRBJ2-2; 8 nucleotides match TRBD2. The CDR3 length is 14 residues. Germline CDR1 is SSHAT and CDR2 is FNYEAQ (reference sequence).

The V and J genes are TRBV20-1 and TRBJ1-1; the match to TRBD1 covers 7 bases. Germline V gene sequence: CDR1 DFQATT, CDR2 SNEGSKA (reference sequence). J was trimmed by 2 bases and V by 3 bases; bases with no gene match: 6. This CDR3 is built from 14 residues. This CDR3 reads CSARGDSRNTEAFF. CDR3 coding DNA: TGCAGTGCTAGGGGGGACAGCCGAAACACTGAAGCTTTCTTT.

This chain connects TRBV30 to TRBJ1-2, with D uncertain. Trimming shortened V by 1 base and J by 4 bases, and 13 bases separated the two germline ends. Germline V gene sequence: CDR1 GTSNPN, CDR2 SVGIG (reference sequence). This CDR3 is built from 14 residues. This chain's CDR3 is CAWSATSTFYGYTF. CDR3 in DNA: TGTGCCTGGAGTGCTACCTCGACCTTCTATGGCTACACCTTC.

The chain links TRBV7-9 to TRBJ2-7; the match to TRBD2 covers 7 bases. Trimming at V came to 5 bases and at J to 1 base, leaving 8 bases not matched to a gene. Germline V gene lookup returns CDR1 SEHNR and CDR2 FQNEAQ (reference sequence). This CDR3 contains 15 residues. CDR3 nucleotide sequence: TGTGCCAGCAGCCCGGGGGGTACTAAATCCTACGAGCAGTACGTC. Translation gives CASSPGGTKSYEQYV.

The genes are TRBV27 and TRBJ1-2; TRBD1 might be the D (5 bases). Germline loops: CDR1 MNHEY, CDR2 SMNVEV (reference sequence). V was pared by 7 bases and J by 8 bases, with 23 bases between. CDR3 length: 15 amino acids. The CDR3, as DNA: TGTGCCAGCACCTCGAGGAGGGACGGCTTTGGGGGCTACACCTTC. Its translation: CASTSRRDGFGGYTF.

The chain recombines TRBV10-2 with TRBJ2-1; 11 bases match TRBD1. Losses at the gene ends were 6 bases for V and 6 bases for J; bases not matched to a gene: 7. The germline CDR1 and CDR2 sequences are WSHSY and SAAADI. This CDR3 comprises 15 residues. In DNA, the CDR3 is TGCGCCAGCAGCGGACAGGGGGCGAATACCAATGAGCAGTTCTTC. Amino acid sequence: CASSGQGANTNEQFF.